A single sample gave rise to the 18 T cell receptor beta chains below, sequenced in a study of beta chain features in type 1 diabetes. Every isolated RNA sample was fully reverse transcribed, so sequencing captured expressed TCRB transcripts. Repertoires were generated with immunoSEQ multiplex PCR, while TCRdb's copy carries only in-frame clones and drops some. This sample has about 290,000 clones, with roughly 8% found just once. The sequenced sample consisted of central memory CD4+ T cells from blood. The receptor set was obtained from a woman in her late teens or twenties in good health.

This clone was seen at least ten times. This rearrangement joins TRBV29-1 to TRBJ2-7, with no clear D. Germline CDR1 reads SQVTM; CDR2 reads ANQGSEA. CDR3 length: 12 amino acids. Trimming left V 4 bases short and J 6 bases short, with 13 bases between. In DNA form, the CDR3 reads TGCAGCGTTGCGTTTGTGGCTGGCGAGCAGTACTTC. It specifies CSVAFVAGEQYF.

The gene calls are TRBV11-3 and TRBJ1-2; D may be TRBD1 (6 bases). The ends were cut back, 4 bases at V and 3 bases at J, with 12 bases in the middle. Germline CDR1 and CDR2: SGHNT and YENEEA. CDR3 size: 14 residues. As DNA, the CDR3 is TGTGCCAGCAGCTCCGGACAGTCGCACTATGGCTACACCTTC. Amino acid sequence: CASSSGQSHYGYTF.

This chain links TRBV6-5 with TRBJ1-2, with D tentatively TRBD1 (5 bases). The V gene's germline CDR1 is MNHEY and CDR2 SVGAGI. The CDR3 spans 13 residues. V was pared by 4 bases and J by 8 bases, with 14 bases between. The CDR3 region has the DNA TGTGCCAGCAGTTCAAGGGGAAAAGGGGGCTACACCTTC. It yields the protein CASSSRGKGGYTF.

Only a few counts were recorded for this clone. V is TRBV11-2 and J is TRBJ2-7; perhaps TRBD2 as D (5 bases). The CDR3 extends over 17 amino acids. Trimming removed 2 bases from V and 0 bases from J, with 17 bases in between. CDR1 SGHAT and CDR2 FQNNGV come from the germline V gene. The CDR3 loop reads CASSLKGRGFSSYEQYV. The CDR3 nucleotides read TGTGCCAGCAGCTTAAAGGGTCGGGGTTTCAGCTCCTACGAGCAGTACGTC.

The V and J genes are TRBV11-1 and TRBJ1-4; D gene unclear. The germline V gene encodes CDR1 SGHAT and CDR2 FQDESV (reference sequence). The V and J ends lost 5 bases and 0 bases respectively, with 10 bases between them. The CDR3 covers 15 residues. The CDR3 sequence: CASSPMSATNEKLFF. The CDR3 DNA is TGTGCCAGCAGCCCGATGTCTGCAACTAATGAAAAACTGTTTTTT. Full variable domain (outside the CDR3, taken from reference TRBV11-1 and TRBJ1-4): EAEVAQSPRYKITEKSQAVAFWCDPISGHATLYWYRQILGQGPELLVQFQDESVVDDSQLPKDRFSAERLKGVDSTLKIQPAELGDSAMYLCASSPMSATNEKLFFGSGTQLSVL.

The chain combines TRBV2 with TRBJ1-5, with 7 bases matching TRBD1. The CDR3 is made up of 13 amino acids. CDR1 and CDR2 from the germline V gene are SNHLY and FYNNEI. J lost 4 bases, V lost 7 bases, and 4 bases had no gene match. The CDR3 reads CASTGTANQPQHF. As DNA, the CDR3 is TGTGCCAGCACCGGGACAGCTAATCAGCCCCAGCATTTT.

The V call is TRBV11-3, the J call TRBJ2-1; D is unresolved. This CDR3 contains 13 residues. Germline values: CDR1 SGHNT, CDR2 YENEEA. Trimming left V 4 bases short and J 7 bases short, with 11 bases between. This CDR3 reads CASSSPSHNEQFF. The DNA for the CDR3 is TGTGCCAGCAGCTCGCCCTCACATAATGAGCAGTTCTTC.

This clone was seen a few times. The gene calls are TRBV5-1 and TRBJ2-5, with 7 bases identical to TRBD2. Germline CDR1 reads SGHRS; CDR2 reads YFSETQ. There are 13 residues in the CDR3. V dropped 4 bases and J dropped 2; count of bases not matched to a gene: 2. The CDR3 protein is CASSPSGQETQYF. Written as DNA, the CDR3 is TGCGCCAGCAGCCCTAGCGGTCAAGAGACCCAGTACTTC.

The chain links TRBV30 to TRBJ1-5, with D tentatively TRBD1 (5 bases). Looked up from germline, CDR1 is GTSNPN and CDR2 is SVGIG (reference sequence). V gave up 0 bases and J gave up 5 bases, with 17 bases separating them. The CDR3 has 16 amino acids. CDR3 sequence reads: CAWSVQRGTFDQPQHF. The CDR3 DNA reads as TGTGCCTGGAGTGTACAGAGGGGAACGTTCGATCAGCCCCAGCATTTT.

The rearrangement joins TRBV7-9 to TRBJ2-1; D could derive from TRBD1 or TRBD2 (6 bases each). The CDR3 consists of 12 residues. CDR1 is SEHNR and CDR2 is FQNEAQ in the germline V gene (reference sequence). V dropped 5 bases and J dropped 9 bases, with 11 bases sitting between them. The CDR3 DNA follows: TGTGCCAGCAGCCTAAGGGGGGTTGAGCAGTTCTTC. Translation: CASSLRGVEQFF.

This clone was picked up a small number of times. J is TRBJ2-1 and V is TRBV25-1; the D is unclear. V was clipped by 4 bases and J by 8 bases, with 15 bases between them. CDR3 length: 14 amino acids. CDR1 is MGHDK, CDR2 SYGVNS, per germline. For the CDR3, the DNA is TGTGCCAGCAGTGCCCACTACAACACCGATGAGCAGTTCTTC. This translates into CASSAHYNTDEQFF.

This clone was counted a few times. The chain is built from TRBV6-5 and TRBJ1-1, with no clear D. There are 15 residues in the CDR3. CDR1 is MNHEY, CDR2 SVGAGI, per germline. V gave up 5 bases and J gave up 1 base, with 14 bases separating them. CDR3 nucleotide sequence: TGTGCCAGCAGTGCCTCAGGACGGACGAACACTGAAGCTTTCTTT. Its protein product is CASSASGRTNTEAFF.

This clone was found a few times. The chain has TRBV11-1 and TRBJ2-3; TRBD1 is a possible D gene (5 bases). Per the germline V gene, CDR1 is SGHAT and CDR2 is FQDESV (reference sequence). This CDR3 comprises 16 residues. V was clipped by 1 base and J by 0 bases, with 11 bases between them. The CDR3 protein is CASSLDFYRSTDTQYF. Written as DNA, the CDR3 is TGTGCCAGCAGCTTAGATTTCTACAGGAGCACAGATACGCAGTATTTT.

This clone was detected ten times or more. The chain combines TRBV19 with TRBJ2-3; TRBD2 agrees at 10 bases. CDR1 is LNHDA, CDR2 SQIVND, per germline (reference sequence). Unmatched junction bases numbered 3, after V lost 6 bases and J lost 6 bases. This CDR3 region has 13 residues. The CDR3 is CASRLAGADTQYF. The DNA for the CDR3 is TGTGCCAGTAGGCTAGCGGGAGCGGATACGCAGTATTTT.

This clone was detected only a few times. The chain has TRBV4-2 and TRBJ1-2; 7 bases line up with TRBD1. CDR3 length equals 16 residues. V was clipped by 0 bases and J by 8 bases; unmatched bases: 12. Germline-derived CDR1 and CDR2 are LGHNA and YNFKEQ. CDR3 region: CASSQDLGQTFQGYTF. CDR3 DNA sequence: TGTGCCAGCAGCCAAGACCTGGGACAGACTTTCCAGGGCTACACCTTC.

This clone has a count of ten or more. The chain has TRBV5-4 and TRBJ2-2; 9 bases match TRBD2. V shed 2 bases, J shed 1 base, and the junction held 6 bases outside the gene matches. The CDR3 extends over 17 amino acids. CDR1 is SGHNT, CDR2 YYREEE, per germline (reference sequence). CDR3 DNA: TGTGCCAGCAGCTTCCCCAATAGCGGGGGGAACACCGGGGAGCTGTTTTTT. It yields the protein CASSFPNSGGNTGELFF.

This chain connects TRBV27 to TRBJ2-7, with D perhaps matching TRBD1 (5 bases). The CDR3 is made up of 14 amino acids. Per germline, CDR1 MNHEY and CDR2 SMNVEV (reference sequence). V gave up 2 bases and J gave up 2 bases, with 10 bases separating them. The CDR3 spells CASSLKAGPYEQYF. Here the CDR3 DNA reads TGTGCCAGCAGTTTAAAGGCAGGGCCCTACGAGCAGTACTTC.

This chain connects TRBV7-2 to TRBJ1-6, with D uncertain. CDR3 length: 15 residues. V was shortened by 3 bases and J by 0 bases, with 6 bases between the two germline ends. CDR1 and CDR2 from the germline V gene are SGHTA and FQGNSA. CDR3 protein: CASSLESSYNSPLHF. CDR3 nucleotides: TGTGCCAGCAGCTTGGAGAGCTCCTATAATTCACCCCTCCACTTT.